Listed below are T cell receptor beta chains from one sample, sequenced in a study of post-analysis software for immune sequencing data. TCRdb itself ran the PCR reads through MiXCR, one entry per CDR3 protein. Seen here are roughly 800,000 distinct CDR3 sequences, roughly 50% observed once, and the top ten hold over 4.5%. The source material was blood. These receptors came from a girl aged 10 to 17 with multiple sclerosis. The CDR3 runs from the conserved cysteine through the conserved F or W. Each record gives: V gene, D gene, clone size, J gene, CDR3 protein, CDR3 DNA. D genes are given only for firm matches. Where a row states a size, it is once, few, many or the class of an expanded clone; other rows omit it.

>TRBV10-3|-|-|TRBJ2-5
CATAGLGGETQYF
TGTGCCACCGCCGGCTTAGGGGGAGAGACCCAGTACTTC
>TRBV11-2|-|few|TRBJ2-5
CASSPSYSKTQYF
TGTGCCAGCAGCCCCTCCTACTCGAAGACCCAGTACTTC
>TRBV4-1|TRBD2|-|TRBJ2-3
CASSQDDIAGGSSIDTQYF
TGCGCCAGCAGCCAAGATGATATAGCGGGAGGCTCCTCTATTGATACGCAGTATTTT
>TRBV4-1|TRBD1|-|TRBJ1-6
CASSQEDVRRGNSPLHF
TGCGCCAGCAGCCAAGAAGATGTCCGCAGGGGGAATTCACCCCTCCACTTT
>TRBV20-1|-|once|TRBJ2-7
CSARDRGRVYEQYF
TGCAGTGCTAGAGATCGCGGCAGGGTCTACGAGCAGTACTTC
>TRBV19|-|few|TRBJ2-3
CASSILNTDTQYF
TGTGCCAGTAGTATCCTCAACACAGATACGCAGTATTTT
>TRBV30|TRBD1|-|TRBJ1-2
CAWRMTGIYGYTF
TGTGCCTGGAGGATGACAGGGATCTATGGCTACACCTTC
>TRBV30|-|-|TRBJ2-3
CAWTPVGTDTQYF
TGTGCCTGGACCCCGGTGGGGACAGATACGCAGTATTTT
>TRBV24-1|-|-|TRBJ1-2
CATSDSGRIGYTF
TGTGCCACCAGTGATTCGGGAAGGATTGGCTACACCTTC
>TRBV7-9|-|-|TRBJ1-2
CASSLDSFWEGYTF
TGTGCCAGCAGCTTAGATTCGTTCTGGGAGGGCTACACCTTC
>TRBV5-1|-|-|TRBJ2-6
CASSLMGNHGANVLTF
TGCGCCAGCAGCTTGATGGGGAACCATGGGGCCAACGTCCTGACTTTC
>TRBV6-5|TRBD1|many|TRBJ2-7
CASSSGTGVYEQYF
TGTGCCAGCAGCTCCGGGACAGGGGTCTACGAGCAGTACTTC
>TRBV2|-|-|TRBJ1-2
CASSVVDSFVADYGYTF
TGTGCCAGCAGTGTGGTGGACAGTTTCGTTGCGGACTATGGCTACACCTTC
>TRBV7-2|TRBD2|few|TRBJ2-1
CASSQTSLYNEQFF
TGTGCCAGCAGCCAGACTAGCCTCTACAATGAGCAGTTCTTC
>TRBV5-6|TRBD2|-|TRBJ2-2
CASSLMGLAGVGTGELFF
TGTGCCAGCAGCTTGATGGGTCTAGCGGGAGTGGGCACCGGGGAGCTGTTTTTT
>TRBV4-1|TRBD1|-|TRBJ1-2
CASSQGWDRANYGYTF
TGCGCCAGCAGCCAAGGATGGGACAGGGCTAACTATGGCTACACCTTC
>TRBV11-2|-|-|TRBJ2-3
CASSLAPMSGSTDTQYF
TGTGCCAGCAGCTTAGCCCCGATGAGCGGGAGCACAGATACGCAGTATTTT
>TRBV20-1|-|-|TRBJ1-4
CSAREPLTGAGPNEKRFF
TGCAGTGCTAGAGAACCCCTCACGGGGGCAGGTCCTAATGAAAAACGGTTTTTT
>TRBV11-2|-|once|TRBJ2-1
CASSSGTAVNNEQFF
TGTGCCAGCAGCTCGGGAACAGCGGTAAACAATGAGCAGTTCTTC
>TRBV5-6|-|few|TRBJ1-2
CASSFMDAHGYTF
TGTGCCAGCAGCTTTATGGACGCACACGGCTACACCTTC
>TRBV29-1|-|-|TRBJ2-3
CSVAADQNTDTQYF
TGCAGCGTGGCAGCTGACCAAAACACAGATACGCAGTATTTT
>TRBV5-5|-|few|TRBJ2-5
CASSLDLPTSYETQYF
TGTGCCAGCAGCCTGGACCTCCCGACTAGTTACGAGACCCAGTACTTC